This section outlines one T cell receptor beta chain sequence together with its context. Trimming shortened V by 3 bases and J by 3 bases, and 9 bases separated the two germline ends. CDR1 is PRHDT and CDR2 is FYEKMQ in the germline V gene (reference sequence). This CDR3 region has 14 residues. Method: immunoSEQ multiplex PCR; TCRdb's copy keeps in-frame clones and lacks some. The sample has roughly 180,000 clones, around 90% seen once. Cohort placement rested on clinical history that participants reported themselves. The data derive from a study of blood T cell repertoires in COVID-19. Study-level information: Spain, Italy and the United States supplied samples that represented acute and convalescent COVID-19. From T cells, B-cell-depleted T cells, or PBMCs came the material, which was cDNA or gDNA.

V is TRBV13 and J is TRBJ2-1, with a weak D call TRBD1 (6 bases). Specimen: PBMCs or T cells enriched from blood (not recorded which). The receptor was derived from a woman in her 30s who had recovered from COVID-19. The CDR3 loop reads CASSLIGGYNEQFF. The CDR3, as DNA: TGTGCCAGCAGCTTGATAGGGGGCTACAATGAGCAGTTCTTC.